A selection of T cell receptor beta chains follows, all from one sample in a study of T cells after posttransplantation cyclophosphamide. TCRdb keeps only in-frame clones here, not all; method: immunoSEQ multiplex PCR. The profile covers 20,000 or so clones, with approximately 92% appearing a single time and about 2% taken by the ten largest. The sequencing used PBMCs, collected roughly 390 days after allogeneic stem cell transplant with calcineurin inhibitor and methotrexate. Receptors were obtained from a female patient in her 30s who received an allogeneic stem cell transplant from an unrelated donor, was CMV-positive, and had acute and chronic GVHD. The T cells may come from the graft donor. Both conserved end residues are part of each CDR3. Each record gives: D gene, CDR3 length, V gene, J gene, clone size, CDR3 protein, CDR3 DNA. D genes are given only for firm matches. Clone sizes are given selectively: once, few, many, or a class where the clone is expanded.

d_call: TRBD1; cdr3_length: 16; v_call: TRBV6-1; j_call: TRBJ1-5; clone_size: .; cdr3_aa: CASSEMTGAGDQPQHF; cdr3_nt: TGTGCCAGCAGTGAAATGACAGGGGCGGGTGATCAGCCCCAGCATTTT
d_call: .; cdr3_length: 14; v_call: TRBV19; j_call: TRBJ1-1; clone_size: .; cdr3_aa: CASSIGVGGTEAFF; cdr3_nt: TGTGCCAGTAGTATAGGGGTAGGGGGCACTGAAGCTTTCTTT
d_call: .; cdr3_length: 14; v_call: TRBV2; j_call: TRBJ2-6; clone_size: .; cdr3_aa: CASSEARGANVLTF; cdr3_nt: TGTGCCAGCAGTGAAGCGAGGGGGGCCAACGTCCTGACTTTC
d_call: .; cdr3_length: 15; v_call: TRBV4-3; j_call: TRBJ2-1; clone_size: .; cdr3_aa: CASSRDDGAYNEQFF; cdr3_nt: TGCGCCAGCAGCCGCGACGACGGGGCCTACAATGAGCAGTTCTTC
d_call: TRBD1; cdr3_length: 13; v_call: TRBV10-1; j_call: TRBJ1-2; clone_size: .; cdr3_aa: CASSDGTAYGYTF; cdr3_nt: TGCGCCAGCAGTGACGGGACAGCCTATGGCTACACCTTC
d_call: TRBD1; cdr3_length: 16; v_call: TRBV7-6; j_call: TRBJ2-7; clone_size: .; cdr3_aa: CASSSRQGVLGYEQYF; cdr3_nt: TGTGCCAGCAGCTCTCGACAGGGAGTGCTCGGGTACGAGCAGTACTTC
d_call: TRBD1; cdr3_length: 15; v_call: TRBV5-1; j_call: TRBJ1-2; clone_size: .; cdr3_aa: CASSLEDRVGYGYTF; cdr3_nt: TGCGCCAGCAGCTTAGAAGACAGGGTGGGATATGGCTACACCTTC
d_call: TRBD2; cdr3_length: 16; v_call: TRBV5-1; j_call: TRBJ2-3; clone_size: .; cdr3_aa: CASSLAASGKGDTQYF; cdr3_nt: TGCGCCAGCAGCTTGGCGGCTAGCGGGAAGGGAGATACGCAGTATTTT
d_call: TRBD1; cdr3_length: 14; v_call: TRBV10-2; j_call: TRBJ1-2; clone_size: once; cdr3_aa: CASRATGTEKGYTF; cdr3_nt: TGCGCCAGCAGGGCCACTGGGACAGAAAAAGGCTACACCTTC
d_call: .; cdr3_length: 13; v_call: TRBV7-2; j_call: TRBJ1-1; clone_size: .; cdr3_aa: CASSLGGGGEAFF; cdr3_nt: TGTGCCAGCAGCTTAGGGGGGGGAGGTGAAGCTTTCTTT
d_call: .; cdr3_length: 16; v_call: TRBV18; j_call: TRBJ1-1; clone_size: .; cdr3_aa: CASSPPSQTGNTEAFF; cdr3_nt: TGTGCCAGCTCACCACCCTCACAGACAGGGAACACTGAAGCTTTCTTT
d_call: .; cdr3_length: 15; v_call: TRBV30; j_call: TRBJ1-6; clone_size: once; cdr3_aa: CAWRYPTGMHSPLHF; cdr3_nt: TGTGCCTGGAGGTACCCTACCGGGATGCATTCACCCCTCCACTTT
d_call: TRBD2; cdr3_length: 18; v_call: TRBV6-1; j_call: TRBJ2-5; clone_size: .; cdr3_aa: CASSEALQAGGWRETQYF; cdr3_nt: TGTGCCAGCAGTGAAGCGCTTCAGGCCGGGGGGTGGAGGGAGACCCAGTACTTC
d_call: .; cdr3_length: 15; v_call: TRBV18; j_call: TRBJ1-1; clone_size: .; cdr3_aa: CASSPRMEVNTEAFF; cdr3_nt: TGTGCCAGCTCACCACGCATGGAGGTTAACACTGAAGCTTTCTTT